A selection of T cell receptor beta chains follows, all from one sample in a study of cytomegalovirus exposure and HLA in healthy donors. Produced via immunoSEQ multiplex PCR; TCRdb's table is partial and in-frame only. The table shows about 220,000 clones, with around 88% occurring only once. The sequencing input was PBMCs. Receptors were obtained from a young woman in good health and CMV-seronegative. Both conserved end residues are part of each CDR3. Each record gives: D gene, clone size, J gene, V gene, CDR3 protein, CDR3 DNA. D genes are given only for firm matches. Size tells how often a clone was seen (once, few, many) or the class of an expanded clone, and some rows leave it out.

>TRBD2|-|TRBJ2-3|TRBV7-9
CASSSGLAGVGTDTQYF
TGTGCCAGCAGCTCGGGACTAGCGGGAGTTGGCACAGATACGCAGTATTTT
>-|-|TRBJ2-1|TRBV7-9
CASSWDSKAQYEQFF
TGTGCCAGCAGCTGGGACTCTAAGGCACAATATGAGCAGTTCTTC
>-|-|TRBJ1-4|TRBV28
CASTTFRGLDEKLFF
TGTGCCAGCACCACTTTTCGGGGTCTAGATGAAAAACTGTTTTTT
>TRBD1|-|TRBJ2-3|TRBV7-9
CASSLGTGVRDTQYF
TGTGCCAGCAGCTTAGGCACAGGGGTAAGAGATACGCAGTATTTT
>-|-|TRBJ2-5|TRBV18
CASSPLPQDQETQYF
TGTGCCAGCTCACCATTACCACAGGACCAAGAGACCCAGTACTTC
>TRBD1|once|TRBJ2-7|TRBV7-2
CASSPRTGARFGEQYF
TGTGCCAGCAGCCCGCGGACAGGGGCCAGGTTTGGCGAGCAGTACTTC
>-|once|TRBJ2-3|TRBV5-1
CASSLDGVVAGTDTQYF
TGCGCCAGCAGCTTGGATGGTGTGGTGGCGGGCACAGATACGCAGTATTTT
>-|-|TRBJ2-7|TRBV6-1
CASSPLTLNEQYF
TGTGCCAGCAGTCCACTCACTTTGAACGAGCAGTACTTC
>TRBD1|-|TRBJ1-2|TRBV27
CASSREGFGGTGTHGYTF
TGTGCCAGCAGTCGCGAAGGTTTTGGCGGGACAGGGACCCATGGCTACACCTTC
>-|-|TRBJ2-3|TRBV5-1
CASSLERGSTDTQYF
TGCGCCAGCAGCTTGGAACGGGGGAGCACAGATACGCAGTATTTT
>TRBD1|-|TRBJ2-7|TRBV13
CASSLGRLGGTGSYEQYF
TGTGCCAGCAGCTTAGGACGTTTGGGTGGGACAGGTTCCTACGAGCAGTACTTC
>-|-|TRBJ2-2|TRBV5-4
CASSLESGVVGELFF
TGTGCCAGCAGCTTGGAGTCCGGGGTGGTCGGGGAGCTGTTTTTT
>-|-|TRBJ1-2|TRBV7-6
CASSPSRPGVTINYGYTF
TGTGCCAGCAGCCCCTCGAGGCCGGGGGTGACAATTAACTATGGCTACACCTTC
>-|-|TRBJ1-3|TRBV5-1
CASSLAGSGNTIYF
TGCGCCAGCAGCCTGGCGGGCTCTGGAAACACCATATATTTT
>-|-|TRBJ1-5|TRBV6-1
CASSEIEGQPQHF
TGTGCCAGCAGTGAAATTGAGGGACAGCCCCAGCATTTT
>-|-|TRBJ2-7|TRBV7-9
CASSWEETYEQYF
TGTGCCAGCAGCTGGGAGGAGACCTACGAGCAGTACTTC
>-|-|TRBJ1-2|TRBV28
CASSPSKGWGGFGLYGYTF
TGTGCCAGCAGTCCATCCAAGGGGTGGGGAGGGTTTGGCCTGTATGGCTACACCTTC
>TRBD1|-|TRBJ1-4|TRBV6-6
CASSYWGQGGEKLFF
TGTGCCAGCAGTTACTGGGGACAGGGAGGCGAAAAACTGTTTTTT
>-|-|TRBJ2-4|TRBV4-2
CASSQVSPYNENIQYF
TGTGCCAGCAGCCAAGTCTCGCCCTATAACGAAAACATTCAGTACTTC
>TRBD1|-|TRBJ1-2|TRBV19
CASSRDSFYGYTF
TGTGCCAGTTCTAGGGACAGCTTCTATGGCTACACCTTC
>TRBD2|-|TRBJ2-7|TRBV28
CASSLLNPQGGRSYEQYF
TGTGCCAGCAGTTTGTTAAACCCCCAGGGCGGGAGATCCTACGAGCAGTACTTC
>TRBD2|once|TRBJ2-7|TRBV5-6
CASNLLTSGSYEQYF
TGTGCCAGCAACCTGTTAACTAGCGGTAGTTACGAGCAGTACTTC
>-|-|TRBJ2-2|TRBV27
CASSAGGTVITGELFF
TGTGCCAGCAGCGCGGGTGGGACTGTTATCACCGGGGAGCTGTTTTTT
>TRBD1|-|TRBJ2-7|TRBV28
CASIWTGPSYEQYF
TGTGCCAGCATTTGGACAGGCCCCTCCTACGAGCAGTACTTC
>-|-|TRBJ2-3|TRBV7-6
CASSLAAPPRGQSDTQYF
TGTGCCAGCAGCTTAGCTGCGCCTCCCCGAGGGCAGTCAGATACGCAGTATTTT
>TRBD1|-|TRBJ1-5|TRBV6-7
CASSYSRDSGNQPQHF
TGTGCCAGCAGTTACTCACGGGACAGCGGCAATCAGCCCCAGCATTTT
>TRBD1|-|TRBJ2-7|TRBV27
CASSLDGQAYEQYF
TGTGCCAGCAGTTTAGATGGACAGGCCTACGAGCAGTACTTC
>-|-|TRBJ1-2|TRBV19
CDINRGGARSNGYTF
TGTGATATTAACCGGGGAGGGGCCCGGAGCAATGGCTACACCTTC
>-|-|TRBJ2-1|TRBV5-1
CASSKREGGYEQFF
TGCGCCAGCAGCAAAAGGGAGGGGGGGTATGAGCAGTTCTTC
>-|-|TRBJ2-7|TRBV28
CASSLGPEQYF
TGTGCCAGCAGTTTGGGGCCCGAGCAGTACTTC
>-|-|TRBJ2-2|TRBV7-8
CASSLSGGSTGELFF
TGTGCCAGCAGCTTATCAGGAGGGAGCACCGGGGAGCTGTTTTTT
>TRBD1|-|TRBJ2-7|TRBV13
CASSLGQGVSEQYF
TGTGCCAGCAGCTTAGGGCAGGGGGTGAGCGAGCAGTACTTC
>TRBD1|-|TRBJ2-2|TRBV9
CASSVLPGQGGTGELFF
TGTGCCAGCAGCGTTTTGCCGGGACAGGGGGGAACCGGGGAGCTGTTTTTT
>TRBD2|-|TRBJ2-3|TRBV9
CASSITSGRVLDTQYF
TGTGCCAGCAGCATTACTAGCGGGAGAGTGCTGGATACGCAGTATTTT
>TRBD1|once|TRBJ2-4|TRBV28
CASRRQGFGKNIQYF
TGTGCCAGCAGAAGACAGGGGTTTGGCAAAAACATTCAGTACTTC
>TRBD2|once|TRBJ2-3|TRBV11-3
CASSSGAGEGDTQYF
TGTGCCAGCAGCTCTGGGGCGGGAGAGGGAGATACGCAGTATTTT
>-|few|TRBJ1-5|TRBV10-2
CASSEGLQPQHF
TGCGCCAGCAGTGAGGGCTTACAGCCCCAGCATTTT
>TRBD1|few|TRBJ2-7|TRBV28
CASSRGRSYEQYF
TGTGCCAGCAGTAGGGGGCGCTCCTACGAGCAGTACTTC
>TRBD1|-|TRBJ2-7|TRBV29-1
CSVGQGHEQYF
TGCAGCGTGGGACAGGGACACGAGCAGTACTTC
>-|once|TRBJ2-1|TRBV27
CASSLGRPGYNEQFF
TGTGCCAGCAGTTTGGGGAGGCCGGGTTACAATGAGCAGTTCTTC
>TRBD1|-|TRBJ1-2|TRBV28
CAIEATGAFGYTF
TGTGCCATCGAGGCGACAGGGGCGTTTGGCTACACCTTC
>-|once|TRBJ1-2|TRBV18
CASSPTTNYGYTF
TGTGCCAGCTCCCCTACCACTAACTATGGCTACACCTTC
>-|-|TRBJ2-2|TRBV2
CASYDRSNTGELFF
TGTGCCAGCTACGACAGATCGAACACCGGGGAGCTGTTTTTT
>TRBD2|-|TRBJ2-7|TRBV7-6
CASSLVPPPDVAGGNYEQYF
TGTGCCAGCAGCTTAGTACCCCCCCCTGATGTAGCGGGAGGTAATTACGAGCAGTACTTC
>TRBD1|-|TRBJ2-7|TRBV29-1
CSVVRQGPLSYEQYF
TGCAGCGTGGTTCGACAGGGTCCCCTCTCCTACGAGCAGTACTTC
>TRBD1|once|TRBJ1-2|TRBV5-1
CASSSTGDTNYGYTF
TGCGCCAGCAGCTCTACAGGGGATACTAACTATGGCTACACCTTC
>TRBD2|-|TRBJ2-1|TRBV4-1
CASSQVVAGPYNEQFF
TGCGCCAGCAGCCAAGTGGTAGCGGGGCCCTACAATGAGCAGTTCTTC
>TRBD2|-|TRBJ2-1|TRBV7-9
CASSSTSLRPGLAYNEQFF
TGTGCCAGCAGCTCCACCTCCCTTCGCCCGGGACTAGCTTACAATGAGCAGTTCTTC
>-|-|TRBJ2-3|TRBV5-1
CASRTATGSVDTQYF
TGCGCCAGCAGAACGGCAACGGGAAGTGTGGATACGCAGTATTTT
>-|-|TRBJ2-7|TRBV28
CASTGELESSYEQYF
TGTGCCAGCACGGGGGAGTTAGAAAGCTCCTACGAGCAGTACTTC
>-|-|TRBJ2-7|TRBV7-8
CASSLAPAAETGGRREQYF
TGTGCCAGCAGCTTAGCCCCCGCAGCTGAGACAGGCGGTCGGAGGGAGCAGTACTTC
>-|-|TRBJ2-3|TRBV2
CASEVKRGIGGRRNTQYF
TGTGCCTCCGAAGTTAAGAGGGGCATCGGGGGTCGCAGGAATACGCAGTATTTT
>TRBD2|-|TRBJ2-7|TRBV7-7
CASSSKATSGDETHWSSYEQYF
TGTGCTAGCAGCTCCAAGGCGACTAGCGGGGACGAAACACATTGGAGCTCCTACGAGCAGTACTTC
>TRBD1|few|TRBJ2-3|TRBV27
CASSFRPEGRGKDTQYF
TGTGCCAGCAGTTTCCGACCAGAGGGCAGGGGGAAAGATACGCAGTATTTT
>-|-|TRBJ1-1|TRBV7-9
CASARGDTEAFF
TGTGCCAGCGCCCGGGGGGACACTGAAGCTTTCTTT
>-|-|TRBJ2-2|TRBV5-1
CASSPHTGELFF
TGCGCCAGCTCCCCTCACACCGGGGAGCTGTTTTTT